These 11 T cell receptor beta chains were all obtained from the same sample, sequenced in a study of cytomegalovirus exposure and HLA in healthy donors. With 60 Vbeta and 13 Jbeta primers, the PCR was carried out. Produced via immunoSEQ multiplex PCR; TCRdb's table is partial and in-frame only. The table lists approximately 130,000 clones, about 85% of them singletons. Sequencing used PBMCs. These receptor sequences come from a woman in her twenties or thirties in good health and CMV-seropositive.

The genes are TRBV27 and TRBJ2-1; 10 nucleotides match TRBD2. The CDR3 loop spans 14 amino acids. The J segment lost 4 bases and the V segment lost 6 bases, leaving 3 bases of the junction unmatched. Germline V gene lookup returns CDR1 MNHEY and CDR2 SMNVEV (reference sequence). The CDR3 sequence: CASSWTSGYNEQFF. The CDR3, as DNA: TGTGCCAGCAGCTGGACTAGCGGTTACAATGAGCAGTTCTTC.

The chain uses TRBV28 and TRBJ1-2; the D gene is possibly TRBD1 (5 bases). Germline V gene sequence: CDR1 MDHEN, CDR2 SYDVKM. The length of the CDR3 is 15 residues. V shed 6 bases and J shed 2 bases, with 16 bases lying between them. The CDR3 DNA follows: TGTGCCAGCAGCCCCCCTGACAGAGAAAACTATGGCTACACCTTC. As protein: CASSPPDRENYGYTF.

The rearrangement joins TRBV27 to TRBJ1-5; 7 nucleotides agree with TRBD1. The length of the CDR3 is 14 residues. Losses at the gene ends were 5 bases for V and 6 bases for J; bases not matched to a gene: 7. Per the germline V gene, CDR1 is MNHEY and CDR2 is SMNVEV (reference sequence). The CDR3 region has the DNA TGTGCCAGCAGTGACACAGGGGTCGGTCAGCCCCAGCATTTT. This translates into CASSDTGVGQPQHF.

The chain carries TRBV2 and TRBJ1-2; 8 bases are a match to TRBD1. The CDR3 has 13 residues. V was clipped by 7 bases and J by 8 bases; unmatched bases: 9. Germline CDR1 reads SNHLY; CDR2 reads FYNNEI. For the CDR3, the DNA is TGTGCCAGCATCGCGACAGGGGCGGGCGGCTACACCTTC. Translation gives CASIATGAGGYTF.

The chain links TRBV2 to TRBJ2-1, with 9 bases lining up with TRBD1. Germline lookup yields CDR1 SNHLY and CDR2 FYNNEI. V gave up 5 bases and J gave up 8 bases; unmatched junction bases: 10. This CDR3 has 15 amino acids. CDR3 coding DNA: TGTGCCAGCAGTTTTCAGGACAGGGGTGACGATGAGCAGTTCTTC. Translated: CASSFQDRGDDEQFF. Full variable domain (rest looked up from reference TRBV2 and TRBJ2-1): EPEVTQTPSHQVTQMGQEVILRCVPISNHLYFYWYRQILGQKVEFLVSFYNNEISEKSEIFDDQFSVERPDGSNFTLKIRSTKLEDSAMYFCASSFQDRGDDEQFFGPGTRLTVL.

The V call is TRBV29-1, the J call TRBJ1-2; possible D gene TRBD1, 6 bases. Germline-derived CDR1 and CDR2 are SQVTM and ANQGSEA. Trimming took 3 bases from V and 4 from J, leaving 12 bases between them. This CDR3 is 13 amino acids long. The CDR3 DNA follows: TGCAGCGTTGAGGCAGGGGTGCGCTATGGCTACACCTTC. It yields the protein CSVEAGVRYGYTF.

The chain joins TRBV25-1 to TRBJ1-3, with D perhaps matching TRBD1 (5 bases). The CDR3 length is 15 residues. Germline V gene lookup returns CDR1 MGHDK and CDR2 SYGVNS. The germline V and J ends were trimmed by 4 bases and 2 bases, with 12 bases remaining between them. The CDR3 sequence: CASSGSWGAGNTIYF. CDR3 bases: TGTGCCAGCAGTGGAAGTTGGGGGGCTGGAAACACCATATATTTT.

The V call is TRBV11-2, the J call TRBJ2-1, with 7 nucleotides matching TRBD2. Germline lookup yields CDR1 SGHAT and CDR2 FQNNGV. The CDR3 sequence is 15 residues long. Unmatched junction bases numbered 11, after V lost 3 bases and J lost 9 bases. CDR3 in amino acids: CASSFRLSGVGEQFF. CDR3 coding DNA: TGTGCCAGCAGCTTCCGTCTGAGCGGGGTGGGTGAGCAGTTCTTC.

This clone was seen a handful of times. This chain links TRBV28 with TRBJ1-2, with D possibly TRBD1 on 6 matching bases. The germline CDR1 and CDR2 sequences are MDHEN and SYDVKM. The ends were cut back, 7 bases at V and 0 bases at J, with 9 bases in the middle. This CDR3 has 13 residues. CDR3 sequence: CASNREANYGYTF. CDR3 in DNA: TGTGCCAGCAACAGGGAAGCTAACTATGGCTACACCTTC.

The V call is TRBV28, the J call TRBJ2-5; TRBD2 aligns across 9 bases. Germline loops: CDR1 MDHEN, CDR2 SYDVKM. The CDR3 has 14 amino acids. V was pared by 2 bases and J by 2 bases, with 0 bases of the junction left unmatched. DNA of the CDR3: TGTGCCAGCAGTTTAGCGGGAGGGCAAGAGACCCAGTACTTC. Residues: CASSLAGGQETQYF.

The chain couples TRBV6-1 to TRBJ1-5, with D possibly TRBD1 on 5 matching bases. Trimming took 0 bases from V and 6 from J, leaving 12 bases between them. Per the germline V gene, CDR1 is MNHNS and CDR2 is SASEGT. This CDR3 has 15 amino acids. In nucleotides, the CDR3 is TGTGCCAGCAGTGAAGCTGCAGGGATCGCTCAGCCCCAGCATTTT. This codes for CASSEAAGIAQPQHF.